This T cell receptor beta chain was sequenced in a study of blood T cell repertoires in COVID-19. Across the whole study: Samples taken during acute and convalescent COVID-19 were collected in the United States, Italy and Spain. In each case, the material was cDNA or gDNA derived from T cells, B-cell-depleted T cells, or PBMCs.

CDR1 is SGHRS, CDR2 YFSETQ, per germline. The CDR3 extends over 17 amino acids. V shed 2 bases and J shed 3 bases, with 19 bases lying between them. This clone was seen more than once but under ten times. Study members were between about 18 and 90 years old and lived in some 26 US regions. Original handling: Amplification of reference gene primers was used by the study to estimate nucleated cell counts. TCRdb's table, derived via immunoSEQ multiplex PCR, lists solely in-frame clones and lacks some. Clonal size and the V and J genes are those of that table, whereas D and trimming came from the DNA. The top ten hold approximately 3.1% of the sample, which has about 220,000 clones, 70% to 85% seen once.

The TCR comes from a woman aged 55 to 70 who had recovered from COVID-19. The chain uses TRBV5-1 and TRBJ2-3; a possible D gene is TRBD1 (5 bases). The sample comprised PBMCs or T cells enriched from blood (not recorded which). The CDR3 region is CASSFNPLGSGTDTQYF. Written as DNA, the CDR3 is TGCGCCAGCAGCTTTAATCCCCTGGGGTCAGGGACAGATACGCAGTATTTT.